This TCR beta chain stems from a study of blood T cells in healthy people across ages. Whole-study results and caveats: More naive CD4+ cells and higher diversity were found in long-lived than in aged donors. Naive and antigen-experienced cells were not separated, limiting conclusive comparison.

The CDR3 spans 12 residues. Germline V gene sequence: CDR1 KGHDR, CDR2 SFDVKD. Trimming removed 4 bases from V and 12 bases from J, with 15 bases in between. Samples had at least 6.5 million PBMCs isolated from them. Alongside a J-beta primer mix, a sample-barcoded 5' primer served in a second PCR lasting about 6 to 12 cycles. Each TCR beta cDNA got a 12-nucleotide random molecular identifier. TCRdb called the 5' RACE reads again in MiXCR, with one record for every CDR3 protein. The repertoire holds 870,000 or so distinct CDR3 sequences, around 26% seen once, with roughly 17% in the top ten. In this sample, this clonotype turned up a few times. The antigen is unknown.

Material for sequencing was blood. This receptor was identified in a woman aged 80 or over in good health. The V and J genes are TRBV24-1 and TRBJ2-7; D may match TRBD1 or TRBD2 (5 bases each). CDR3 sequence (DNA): TGTGCCACCAGTGAATCCCCGGGACGGTTGTACTTC. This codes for CATSESPGRLYF.